These 10 T cell receptor beta chains share one sample of origin, sequenced in a study of T cell repertoires and leukemia-associated antigens (dated 2019 in TCRdb). For these receptors, no antigen is known. The library relied on 5' RACE. The sequencer listed for this sample is Illumina MiSeq. TCRdb's own reprocessing of the public reads used fastp at Q25 and MiXCR and kept productive beta chains. Identical CDR3 proteins give one entry, which carries the most common genes and DNA. This sample is represented by 11,000 or so distinct CDR3 sequences; approximately 39% of them were singletons. The top ten constitute 30% to 40% of the sample. Sequencing input: CD3+ T cells sorted from blood and cultured. These receptors all stem from a female donor in good health.

This clonotype was observed at least ten times. This sequence joins TRBV7-2 and TRBJ2-2; D is undetermined. The CDR3 length is 16 residues. Trimming pared 1 base from V and 4 bases from J, leaving 13 bases between. Germline lookup yields CDR1 SGHTA and CDR2 FQGNSA. CDR3 bases: TGTGCCAGCAGCTTAGGACAATCGACGGGCACCGGGGAGCTGTTTTTT. Protein product: CASSLGQSTGTGELFF. The full variable domain, rest sourced from reference TRBV7-2 and TRBJ2-2, is GAGVSQSPSNKVTEKGKDVELRCDPISGHTALYWYRQSLGQGLEFLIYFQGNSAPDKSGLPSDRFSAERTGGSVSTLTIQRTQQEDSAVYLCASSLGQSTGTGELFFGEGSRLTVL.

V gene TRBV20-1 combines with J gene TRBJ2-3, with 14 bases fitting TRBD2. Germline V gene data show CDR1 as DFQATT and CDR2 as SNEGSKA (reference sequence). The CDR3 contains 16 residues. The V gene end was trimmed by 6 bases and the J gene end by 2 bases; junction bases not matched to a gene: 7. CDR3 sequence (DNA): TGCAGTGCCATGGGGACTAGCGGGGGCATCACAGATACGCAGTATTTT. It yields the protein CSAMGTSGGITDTQYF.

This clonotype was recorded a few times. A much larger clone is a single base away; this may be a read error. The chain carries TRBV20-1 and TRBJ1-1; D gene ambiguous. Germline CDR1 and CDR2: DFQATT and SNEGSKA (reference sequence). This CDR3 has 13 amino acids. CDR3 sequence reads: CSARKGSNTETFF. DNA of the CDR3: TGCAGTGCTAGGAAGGGATCGAACACTGAAACTTTCTTT.

This clonotype was seen a handful of times. The chain has TRBV5-1 and TRBJ2-3; 15 bases match TRBD2. CDR1 and CDR2 (germline): SGHRS, YFSETQ. The CDR3 length is 17 residues. Trimming at V came to 3 bases and at J to 0 bases, leaving 2 bases not matched to a gene. Here the CDR3 DNA reads TGCGCCAGCAGCTGGGGGACTAGCGGGAGGAGCACAGATACGCAGTATTTT. It codes for CASSWGTSGRSTDTQYF.

This clonotype was found a few times. This chain connects TRBV15 to TRBJ2-1; no definite D call. This CDR3 contains 16 residues. Between the trimmed V and J ends, which lost 4 bases and 6 bases, there was a span of 19 bases. The germline V gene encodes CDR1 LNHNV and CDR2 YYDKDF (reference sequence). In DNA form, the CDR3 reads TGTGCCACCAGCAACACACCGGGCAAATCTCTCAATGAGCAGTTCTTC. Its protein is CATSNTPGKSLNEQFF.

About this clonotype: Sequence at one end of the junction differs from germline and may be a read error. The chain uses TRBV5-6 and TRBJ2-7, with D unclear. The CDR3 consists of 12 residues. Germline CDR1 SGHDT, CDR2 YYEEEE. The CDR3 sequence: CVSSFSISEQYF. Here the CDR3 DNA reads TGTGTCAGCAGCTTTTCGATAAGCGAGCAGTACTTC.

This chain links TRBV6-5 with TRBJ1-1; possibly TRBD1 for D (5 bases). Germline V gene sequence: CDR1 MNHEY, CDR2 SVGAGI. This CDR3 has 13 residues. Trimming took off 2 bases at V and 5 bases at J, with 9 bases between the two ends. CDR3 sequence reads: CASSYDEGTEAFF. As DNA, the CDR3 is TGTGCCAGCAGTTACGATGAGGGGACTGAAGCTTTCTTT.

The rearrangement joins TRBV6-2 or TRBV6-3 to TRBJ1-5; D is uncertain. The CDR3 contains 15 residues. CDR1 is MNHEY, CDR2 SVGEGT, per germline. V lost 7 bases and J lost 0, with 13 bases in between. The CDR3 here is CASTLGRYSNQPQHF. The CDR3 coding sequence is TGTGCCAGCACCTTAGGACGGTATAGCAATCAGCCCCAGCATTTT.

By sample share, this clonotype is medium-sized (0.01 to 0.1%). The chain couples TRBV3-1 to TRBJ2-7, with 7 bases fitting TRBD2. The germline gives CDR1 LGHDT, CDR2 YNNKEL (reference sequence). Germline trimming cut 2 bases from V and 3 bases from J; bases unmatched to any gene: 1. CDR3 length: 13 residues. CDR3 nucleotide sequence: TGTGCCAGCAGCCAATCTAGCGGCTACGAGCAGTACTTC. Protein: CASSQSSGYEQYF.

Worth noting for this clonotype: This is likely a read error, given that the CDR3 carries no conserved phenylalanine or tryptophan at its end. The chain is built from TRBV7-9 and TRBJ2-3; TRBD2 matches at 9 bases. V trimming: 5 bases; J trimming: 2 bases; junction bases outside the gene matches: 11. The germline CDR1 and CDR2 sequences are SEHNR and FQNEAQ (reference sequence). The CDR3 has 17 residues. CDR3 in amino acids: CASSPNPTSGPTDTQYL. The CDR3 bases are TGTGCCAGCAGCCCGAATCCGACTAGCGGACCCACAGATACGCAGTATCTT.